This entry lists 5 T cell receptor beta chains sequenced from one sample in a study of T cell responses to AZD1222 COVID-19 vaccine. TCRdb's table, derived via immunoSEQ multiplex PCR, lists solely in-frame clones and lacks some. The top ten clones hold roughly 5.3% of a sample with about 86,000 clones, over 85% of them seen once. The sample consisted of peripheral blood, taken 28 days after the second AZD1222 dose. Receptor source: an adult who received the AZD1222 COVID-19 vaccine.

The genes are TRBV5-4 and TRBJ1-3; 7 bases fit TRBD1. This CDR3 comprises 15 residues. The germline CDR1 and CDR2 sequences are SGHNT and YYREEE (reference sequence). Unmatched junction bases numbered 8, after V lost 4 bases and J lost 4 bases. CDR3 sequence: CASSRGGLEGNTIYF. The CDR3 region has the DNA TGTGCCAGCAGCCGAGGGGGCTTGGAAGGAAACACCATATATTTT.

This chain uses TRBV7-8 with TRBJ2-1; possible D gene TRBD1, 5 bases. V lost 5 bases, J lost 7 bases, and 9 bases lay in between. This CDR3 has 12 residues. Germline V gives CDR1 SGHVS, CDR2 FQNEAQ. The CDR3 nucleotides are TGTGCCAGCAGCGGTAGGGGAAATGAGCAGTTCTTC. Protein product: CASSGRGNEQFF.

The rearrangement uses TRBV14 and TRBJ2-3; no definite D call. The CDR3 extends over 15 amino acids. Trimming left V 0 bases short and J 5 bases short, with 12 bases between. Germline V lookup: CDR1 SGHDN, CDR2 FVKESK. DNA for the CDR3: TGTGCCAGCAGCCAAGATTTTCCCAGAGGAGATACGCAGTATTTT. It specifies CASSQDFPRGDTQYF. The variable domain in full, with the rest retrieved from reference TRBV14 and TRBJ2-3, is EAGVTQFPSHSVIEKGQTVTLRCDPISGHDNLYWYRRVMGKEIKFLLHFVKESKQDESGMPNNRFLAERTGGTYSTLKVQPAELEDSGVYFCASSQDFPRGDTQYFGPGTRLTVL.

The rearrangement uses TRBV10-1 and TRBJ2-2; D might be TRBD1 (6 bases). This CDR3 spans 15 amino acids. Trimming shortened V by 6 bases and J by 6 bases, and 17 bases separated the two germline ends. Germline V CDR1 and CDR2: WNHNN, SYGVQD (reference sequence). The CDR3 loop reads CASSTPRGSSGELFF. As DNA, the CDR3 is TGCGCCAGCAGCACCCCGAGGGGGTCATCCGGGGAGCTGTTTTTT.

The chain carries TRBV5-8 and TRBJ2-3, with TRBD2 identical over 10 bases. The J segment lost 5 bases and the V segment lost 0 bases, leaving 6 bases of the junction unmatched. Germline CDR1 reads SGHTS; CDR2 reads YDEGEE. The CDR3 spans 16 residues. In DNA, the CDR3 is TGTGCCAGCAGCTTGGGGCTAGCGGGGGCCGGAGATACGCAGTATTTT. Residues: CASSLGLAGAGDTQYF.